The 7 T cell receptor beta chains below all came from one sample that was sequenced in a study of blood T cell dynamics during melanoma immunotherapy. TCRdb keeps only in-frame clones here, not all; method: immunoSEQ multiplex PCR. The sample shows about 7,300 clones, roughly 86% of them seen only once. The time point is: week 3, after first cycle of checkpoint inhibitor. Material: blood, obtained from a patient treated with checkpoint blockade. Source of these receptors: a human donor with melanoma.

V is TRBV9 and J is TRBJ2-5, with D uncertain. The DNA end is more similar to TRBJ2-7, so the J call may be wrong. Germline values: CDR1 SGDLS, CDR2 YYNGEE. This CDR3 contains 14 residues. CDR3 loop: CASSEGPLPYEQYF. DNA for the CDR3: TGTGCCAGCAGCGAGGGCCCCCTTCCCTACGAGCAGTACTTC.

The V call is TRBV5-1, the J call TRBJ2-3; no clear D gene. The CDR3 is 15 residues long. Germline assignment: CDR1 SGHRS and CDR2 YFSETQ. V was cut by 2 bases and J by 3 bases, with 13 bases left in between. CDR3 bases: TGCGCCAGCAGCTTTAACGCCCCGAATACAGATACGCAGTATTTT. Residues: CASSFNAPNTDTQYF.

The chain is built from TRBV27 and TRBJ2-6; 10 bases line up with TRBD1. CDR1 is MNHEY and CDR2 is SMNVEV in the germline V gene (reference sequence). There are 19 residues in the CDR3. The trim removed 5 bases at V and 1 base at J, leaving 11 bases unmatched. CDR3 sequence reads: CASSKPRGTGESGANVLTF. DNA for the CDR3: TGTGCCAGCAGTAAACCCCGCGGGACAGGGGAGTCTGGGGCCAACGTCCTGACTTTC.

This sequence joins TRBV18 and TRBJ2-1, with TRBD1 matching over 8 bases. J gave up 6 bases and V 8 bases, and 9 bases lay outside the gene matches. The CDR3 extends over 14 amino acids. Germline V gene data show CDR1 as KGHSH and CDR2 as LQKENI. This CDR3 reads CASPTGEKGNEQFF. CDR3 coding DNA: TGTGCCAGCCCGACAGGGGAGAAGGGCAATGAGCAGTTCTTC.

CDR3 nucleotides: TGCGCCAGCAGCCCGGAGGGACAACCGAACACTGAAGCTTTCTTT. Amino acid sequence: CASSPEGQPNTEAFF. The chain couples TRBV5-1 to TRBJ1-1; D is perhaps TRBD1 (6 bases). Germline V CDR1 and CDR2: SGHRS, YFSETQ. The V gene lost 4 bases and the J gene lost 1 base, with 14 bases spanning the gap. The CDR3 contains 15 residues.

V is TRBV11-2 and J is TRBJ2-7; D unresolved. The CDR3 sequence is 17 residues long. Per germline, CDR1 SGHAT and CDR2 FQNNGV. V was trimmed by 0 bases and J by 3 bases, leaving 18 bases between them. In nucleotides, the CDR3 is TGTGCCAGCAGCTTAGATCTGGTTGGGCAGGATTACTACGAGCAGTACTTC. This sequence encodes CASSLDLVGQDYYEQYF.

V usage is TRBV7-6 and J usage is TRBJ2-1, with D unclear. Trimming removed 4 bases from V and 8 bases from J, with 15 bases in between. Germline lookup yields CDR1 SGHVS and CDR2 FNYEAQ. This CDR3 comprises 14 residues. CDR3 protein: CASSSSRVGDEQFF. CDR3 sequence (DNA): TGTGCCAGCAGCTCCTCTCGGGTAGGTGATGAGCAGTTCTTC.